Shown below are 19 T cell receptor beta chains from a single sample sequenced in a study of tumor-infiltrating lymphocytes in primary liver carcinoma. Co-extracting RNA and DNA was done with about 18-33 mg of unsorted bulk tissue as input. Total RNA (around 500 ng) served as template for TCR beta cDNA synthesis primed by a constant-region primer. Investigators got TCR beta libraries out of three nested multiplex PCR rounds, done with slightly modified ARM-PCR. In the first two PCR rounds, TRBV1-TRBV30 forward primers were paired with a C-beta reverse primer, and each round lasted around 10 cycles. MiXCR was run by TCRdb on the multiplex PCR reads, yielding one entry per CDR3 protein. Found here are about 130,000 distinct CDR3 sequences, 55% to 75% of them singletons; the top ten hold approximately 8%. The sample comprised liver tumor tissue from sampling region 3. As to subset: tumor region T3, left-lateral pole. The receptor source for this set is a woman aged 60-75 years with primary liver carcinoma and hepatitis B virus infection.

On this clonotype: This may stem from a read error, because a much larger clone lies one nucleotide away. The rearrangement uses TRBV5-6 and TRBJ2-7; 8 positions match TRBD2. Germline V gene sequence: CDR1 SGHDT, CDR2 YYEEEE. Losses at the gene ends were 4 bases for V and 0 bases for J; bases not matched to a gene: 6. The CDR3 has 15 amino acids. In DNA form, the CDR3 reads TGTGCCAGCAGCCTACCAGCGGGAGCCTCCTACGAGCAGTACTTC. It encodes CASSLPAGASYEQYF. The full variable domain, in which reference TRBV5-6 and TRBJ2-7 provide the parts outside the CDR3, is DAGVTQSPTHLIKTRGQQVTLRCSPKSGHDTVSWYQQALGQGPQFIFQYYEEEERQRGNFPDRFSGHQFPNYSSELNVNALLLGDSALYLCASSLPAGASYEQYFGPGTRLTVT.

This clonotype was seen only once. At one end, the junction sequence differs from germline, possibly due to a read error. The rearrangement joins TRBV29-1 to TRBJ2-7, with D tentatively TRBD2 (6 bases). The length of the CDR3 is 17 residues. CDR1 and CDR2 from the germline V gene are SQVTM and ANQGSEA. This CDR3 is CSVKVGARGTGNYERYF. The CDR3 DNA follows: TGCAGCGTTAAAGTAGGGGCCCGCGGGACGGGAAACTATGAGCGGTACTTC.

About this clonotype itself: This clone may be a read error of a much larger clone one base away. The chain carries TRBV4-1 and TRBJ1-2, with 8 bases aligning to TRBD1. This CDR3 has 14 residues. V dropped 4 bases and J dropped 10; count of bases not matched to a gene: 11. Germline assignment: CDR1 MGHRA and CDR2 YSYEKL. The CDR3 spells CASSPGQALEDYTF. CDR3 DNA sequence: TGCGCCAGCAGCCCGGGACAGGCCCTGGAGGACTACACCTTC.

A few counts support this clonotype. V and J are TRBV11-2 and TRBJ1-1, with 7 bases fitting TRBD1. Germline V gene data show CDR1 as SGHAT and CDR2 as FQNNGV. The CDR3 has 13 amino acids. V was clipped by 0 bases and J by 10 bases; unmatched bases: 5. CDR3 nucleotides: TGTGCCAGCAGCTTAGAGCGGGGACAGCGAGCTTTCTTT. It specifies CASSLERGQRAFF.

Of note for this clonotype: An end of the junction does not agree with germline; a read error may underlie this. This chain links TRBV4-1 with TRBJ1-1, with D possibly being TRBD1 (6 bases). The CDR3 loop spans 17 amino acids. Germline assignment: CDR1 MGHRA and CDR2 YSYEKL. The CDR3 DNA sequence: TGCACCAGCAGCCAAGATGGGTCGGGGACACGGAACACTGAAGCTTTCTTC. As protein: CTSSQDGSGTRNTEAFF.

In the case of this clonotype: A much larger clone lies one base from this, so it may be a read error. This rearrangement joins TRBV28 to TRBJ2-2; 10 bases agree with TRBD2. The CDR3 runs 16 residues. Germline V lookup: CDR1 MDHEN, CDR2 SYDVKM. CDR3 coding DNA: TGTGCCAGCCGTAGCGGGAGGCCAACGAAAACCGGGGAGCTGTTTTTT. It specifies CASRSGRPTKTGELFF.

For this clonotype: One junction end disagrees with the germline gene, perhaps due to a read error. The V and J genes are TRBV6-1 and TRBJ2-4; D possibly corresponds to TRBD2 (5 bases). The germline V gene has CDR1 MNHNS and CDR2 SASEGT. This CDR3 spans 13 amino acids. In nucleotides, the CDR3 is TGTACCAGTGGCCTTCGGGGTGCTTGCATTCAGTACTTC. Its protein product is CTSGLRGACIQYF.

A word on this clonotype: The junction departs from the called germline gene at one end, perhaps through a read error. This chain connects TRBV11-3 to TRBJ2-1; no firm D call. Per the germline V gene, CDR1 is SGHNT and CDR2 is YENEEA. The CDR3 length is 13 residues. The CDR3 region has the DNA TGTGCCAGCAGCGTTTTTCGCTACAATGAGCACTTCTTC. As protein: CASSVFRYNEHFF.

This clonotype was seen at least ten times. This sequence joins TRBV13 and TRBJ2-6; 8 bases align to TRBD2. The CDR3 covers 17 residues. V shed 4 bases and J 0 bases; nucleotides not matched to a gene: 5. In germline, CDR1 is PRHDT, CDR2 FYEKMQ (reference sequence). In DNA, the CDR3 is TGTGCCAGCAGCTACGTAGCGGGACTCTCTGGGGCCAACGTCCTGACTTTC. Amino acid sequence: CASSYVAGLSGANVLTF.

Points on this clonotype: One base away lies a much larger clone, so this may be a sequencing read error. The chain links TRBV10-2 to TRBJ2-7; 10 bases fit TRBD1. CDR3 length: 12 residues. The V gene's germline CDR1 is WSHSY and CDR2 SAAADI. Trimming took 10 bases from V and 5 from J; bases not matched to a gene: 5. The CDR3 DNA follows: TGCGCCACCAGCGGGACAGGGGACGAGCAGTACTTC. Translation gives CATSGTGDEQYF.

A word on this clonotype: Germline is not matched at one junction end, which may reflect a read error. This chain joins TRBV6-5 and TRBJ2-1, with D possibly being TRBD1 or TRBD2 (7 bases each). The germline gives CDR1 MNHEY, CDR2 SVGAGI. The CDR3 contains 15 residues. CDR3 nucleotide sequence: TGTGCTAGCAGTGTCCAGGGGGGGGCCTACAATGAGCAGTTATTC. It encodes CASSVQGGAYNEQLF.

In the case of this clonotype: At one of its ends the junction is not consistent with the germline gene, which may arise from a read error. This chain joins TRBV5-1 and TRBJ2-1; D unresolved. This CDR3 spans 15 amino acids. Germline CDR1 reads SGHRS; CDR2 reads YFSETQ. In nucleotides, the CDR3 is TGCGCCCGCAGCTTGGGTGCCGTCCCCGGTTATGAGCAGTTCTTC. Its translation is CARSLGAVPGYEQFF.

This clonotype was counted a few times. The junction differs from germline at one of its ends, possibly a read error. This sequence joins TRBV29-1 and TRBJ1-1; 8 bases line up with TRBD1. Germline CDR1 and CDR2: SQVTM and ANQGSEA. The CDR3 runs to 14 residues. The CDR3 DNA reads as TGCAACGCCCGGGACAGGAACCTGAACACCGAAGCTTTCTTT. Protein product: CNARDRNLNTEAFF.

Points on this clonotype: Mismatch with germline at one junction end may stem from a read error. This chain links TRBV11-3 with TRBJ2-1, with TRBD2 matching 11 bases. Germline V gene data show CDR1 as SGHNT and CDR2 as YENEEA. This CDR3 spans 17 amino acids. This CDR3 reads CASSLDWGGLAVNEQFF. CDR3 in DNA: TGTGCCAGTAGCTTAGATTGGGGGGGACTAGCGGTCAATGAGCAGTTCTTC.

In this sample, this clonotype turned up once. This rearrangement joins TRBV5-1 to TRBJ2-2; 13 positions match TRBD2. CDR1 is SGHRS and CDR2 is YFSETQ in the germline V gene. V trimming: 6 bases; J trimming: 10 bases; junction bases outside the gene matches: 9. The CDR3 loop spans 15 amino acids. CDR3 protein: CASNPGLAGVEELFF. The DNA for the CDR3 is TGCGCCAGCAACCCTGGACTAGCGGGAGTCGAGGAGCTGTTTTTT.

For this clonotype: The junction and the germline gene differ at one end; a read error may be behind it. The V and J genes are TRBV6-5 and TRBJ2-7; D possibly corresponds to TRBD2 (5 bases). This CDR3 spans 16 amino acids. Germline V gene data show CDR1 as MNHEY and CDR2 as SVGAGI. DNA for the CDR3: TGTGCCAGCAGTGGAAGGTCGGACTCCTCTCCATACGAGCAGTATTTC. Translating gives CASSGRSDSSPYEQYF.

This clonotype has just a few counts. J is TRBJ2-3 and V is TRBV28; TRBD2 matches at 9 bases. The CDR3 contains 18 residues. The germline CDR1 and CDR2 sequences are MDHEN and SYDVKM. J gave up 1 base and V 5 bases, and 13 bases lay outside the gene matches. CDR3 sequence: CASSRSGRTYQGTDTQYF. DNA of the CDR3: TGTGCCAGCAGTCGGAGCGGGAGGACCTACCAGGGCACAGATACGCAGTATTTT.

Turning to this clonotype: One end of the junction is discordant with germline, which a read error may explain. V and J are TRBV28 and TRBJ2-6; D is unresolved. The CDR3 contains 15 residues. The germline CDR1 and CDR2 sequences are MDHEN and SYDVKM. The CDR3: CDSSPRYSGANVLTF. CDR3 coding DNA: TGTGACAGCAGTCCCCGGTACTCTGGGGCCAACGTCCTGACTTTC.

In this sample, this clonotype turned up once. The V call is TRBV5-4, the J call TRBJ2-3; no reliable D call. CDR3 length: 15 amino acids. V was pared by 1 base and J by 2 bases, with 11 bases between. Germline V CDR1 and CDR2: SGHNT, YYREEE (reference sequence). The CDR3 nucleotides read TGTGCCAGCAGCTTGCCTAGTGGACCCACAGATACGCAGTATTTT. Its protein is CASSLPSGPTDTQYF.